The source of this T cell receptor beta chain is a study of T cells after yellow fever vaccination. Study-wide context: Preparation of fractions with low cell numbers was performed using SMART-Seq v4 Ultra Low Input. Study outcomes and limitations: Compared with primary, the secondary response was weaker and peaked at day 5, not 15.

Researchers made TCR cDNA using 5'RACE template switching, and this step added a universal primer site and UMIs. TCRdb itself ran the 5' RACE reads through MiXCR, one entry per CDR3 protein. The table records hundreds of thousands of distinct CDR3 sequences, about 13% of them present only once. This clonotype was picked up a small number of times. The target antigen is unknown. This TCR was recovered from a man aged 25-40 years who received the YFV17D yellow fever vaccine. Sequenced here: PBMCs, sampled on the day of the yellow fever booster vaccination.

The CDR3 loop reads CASSVGGAGTEAFF. CDR3 nucleotide sequence: TGTGCCAGCAGTGTCGGGGGCGCTGGGACTGAAGCTTTCTTT. The chain couples TRBV6-1 to TRBJ1-1; tentative D call: TRBD1 (6 bases). From germline, CDR1 is MNHNS and CDR2 SASEGT. The CDR3 is 14 amino acids. V was pared by 4 bases and J by 5 bases, with 14 bases between.